This section outlines one T cell receptor beta chain sequence together with its context. Germline V gene sequence: CDR1 SGHTA, CDR2 FQGNSA. Deletions cut 2 bases from V and 5 bases from J, with 12 bases between. The CDR3 contains 15 residues. Recruitment covered roughly 22 US areas and drew participants whose ages spanned roughly 18 to 95 years. Two negative PCRs, clearance, or symptom resolution characterized the recovered Cohort 3 donors. These data originate in a study of blood T cell repertoires in COVID-19. Clones were read by immunoSEQ multiplex PCR, and TCRdb kept only the in-frame ones, dropping some. This sample yields about 250,000 clones, of which around 84% are seen a single time; around 1.8% belongs to the top ten.

The sequencing input was PBMCs or T cells enriched from blood (not recorded which). The rearrangement links TRBV7-2 to TRBJ1-4; D may be TRBD1 (6 bases). The sequence was obtained from a man aged 40-49 years who had recovered from COVID-19. The CDR3 loop reads CASSLNGGENEKLFF. The CDR3, as DNA: TGTGCCAGCAGCTTAAATGGGGGCGAGAATGAAAAACTGTTTTTT.